The 3 T cell receptor beta chains reported below all come from one sample, sequenced in a study of blood T cells in healthy people across ages (dated by TCRdb to about 2015). The library was built by means of 5' RACE. TCRdb lists the instrument as Illumina HiSeq 2500. A second PCR of roughly 6 to 11 cycles was run with a J-beta primer mix and a sample-barcoded 5' primer. TCRdb trimmed the raw reads at Q25, called clones with MiXCR and kept productive beta chains. Each CDR3 protein appears once, grouped with its most common genes and DNA. Recorded for this sample are roughly 930,000 distinct CDR3 sequences; around 49% of them occurred a single time. The leading ten clones occupy 13% of the sample. Source material: blood. The receptors here all came from a man aged 25 to 40 in good health.

The chain couples TRBV18 to TRBJ2-1; 10 nucleotides match TRBD2. CDR1 and CDR2 from the germline V gene are KGHSH and LQKENI. The V gene end was trimmed by 2 bases and the J gene end by 6 bases; junction bases not matched to a gene: 7. The CDR3 totals 16 residues. The CDR3 loop is CASSPVRASGGNEQFF. In DNA form, the CDR3 reads TGTGCCAGCTCACCAGTGAGGGCTAGCGGGGGCAATGAGCAGTTCTTC.

The genes are TRBV6-2 or TRBV6-3 and TRBJ2-1, with TRBD2 matching over 10 bases. The DNA end favors TRBJ2-7, so the J call may be wrong. There are 19 residues in the CDR3. Germline values: CDR1 MNHEY, CDR2 SVGEGT. CDR3 residues: CASSYHALVLAGAYNEQYF. Written as DNA, the CDR3 is TGTGCCAGCAGTTACCATGCCCTAGTCCTAGCGGGGGCTTACAATGAGCAGTACTTC.

In this sample, this clonotype turned up a few times. The rearrangement joins TRBV7-9 to TRBJ1-4; possible D gene TRBD1, 5 bases. The ends were cut back, 5 bases at V and 6 bases at J, with 10 bases in the middle. CDR3 length equals 13 residues. Per germline, CDR1 SEHNR and CDR2 FQNEAQ (reference sequence). The CDR3 sequence is CASSPGTDEKLFF. CDR3 nucleotides: TGTGCCAGCAGCCCCGGGACTGATGAAAAACTGTTTTTT. Combining the CDR3 with reference TRBV7-9 and TRBJ1-4 gives the whole variable domain DTGVSQNPRHKITKRGQNVTFRCDPISEHNRLYWYRQTLGQGPEFLTYFQNEAQLEKSRLLSDRFSAERPKGSFSTLEIQRTEQGDSAMYLCASSPGTDEKLFFGSGTQLSVL.